The rows below give T cell receptor beta chains drawn from one sample of a study of neurological immune-mediated disorders. TCRdb itself ran the 5' RACE reads through MiXCR, one entry per CDR3 protein. The sample shows roughly 38,000 distinct CDR3 sequences, approximately 10% of them seen only once. The sequencing sample was made of PBMCs. Every receptor here comes from a man in his sixties with HTLV-1-associated myelopathy (HAM/TSP). The CDR3 runs from the conserved cysteine through the conserved F or W. Each record gives: V gene, D gene, J gene, CDR3 protein. D genes are given only for firm matches.

>TRBV7-2|.|TRBJ2-2
CASSKRRESGELFF
>TRBV28|.|.
CASSTDVGTENRQETQYF
>TRBV20-1|TRBD1|TRBJ2-7
CSARQGTYEQYF
>TRBV5-1|.|TRBJ2-3
CASSPTRKDGDTQYF
>TRBV11-2|.|TRBJ2-4
CASSSSREAKNIQYF
>TRBV20-1|.|TRBJ1-3
CSARGGESGNTIYF
>TRBV20-1|.|TRBJ1-2
CSASDRLRGSEYGYTF
>TRBV27|TRBD2|TRBJ2-7
CASSSAGLGYEQYF
>TRBV10-3|.|TRBJ2-1
CAISDSQGRWNEQFF
>TRBV19|TRBD2|TRBJ2-7
CASSIEAGPSYEQYF
>TRBV7-3|.|TRBJ2-1
CASSLNNEQFF
>TRBV5-1|TRBD1|TRBJ1-4
CASSYSGTGEKLFF
>TRBV20-1|TRBD2|TRBJ2-7
CSASSGSPYEQYF
>TRBV5-1|.|TRBJ1-2
CASSPIGCHGYGYTF
>TRBV6-4|TRBD1|TRBJ1-2
CASSAAYRGRGSFYGYTF
>TRBV10-3|.|TRBJ1-1
CAISDGRKNTEAFF
>TRBV7-3|.|TRBJ2-7
CASSLTGGAYEQYF
>TRBV28|TRBD1|TRBJ1-5
CASSLGQGAAQPQHF
>TRBV9|.|TRBJ2-6
CASTIGGAGANVLTF
>TRBV2|.|TRBJ2-1
CASTPLWFTINNEQFF
>TRBV5-1|TRBD2|TRBJ2-5
CASSLPSGRETQYF
>TRBV5-1|TRBD2|TRBJ2-3
CASSIGTSGSADTQYF
>TRBV21-1|.|TRBJ2-7
CARLALASHEQYF
>TRBV20-1|.|TRBJ1-4
CSASGAEEKLFF
>TRBV6-5|.|TRBJ2-7
CASSYKREQYF
>TRBV4-1|TRBD2|TRBJ2-1
CASSQESPLGTSGPSSYNEQFF
>TRBV19|TRBD2|TRBJ2-7
CASSMTTGTSGYEQYF
>TRBV7-2|.|TRBJ1-1
CASSLLVEAFF
>TRBV5-1|.|TRBJ1-1
CASSFTGTARTEAFF
>TRBV20-1|TRBD2|TRBJ2-3
CSAEGLYGTDTQYF
>TRBV19|TRBD2|TRBJ2-2
CASSIEGLAGGPSGELFF
>TRBV5-1|TRBD1|TRBJ1-2
CASSPDRGIHGYTF
>TRBV20-1|.|TRBJ1-1
CSGMVGDTEAFF